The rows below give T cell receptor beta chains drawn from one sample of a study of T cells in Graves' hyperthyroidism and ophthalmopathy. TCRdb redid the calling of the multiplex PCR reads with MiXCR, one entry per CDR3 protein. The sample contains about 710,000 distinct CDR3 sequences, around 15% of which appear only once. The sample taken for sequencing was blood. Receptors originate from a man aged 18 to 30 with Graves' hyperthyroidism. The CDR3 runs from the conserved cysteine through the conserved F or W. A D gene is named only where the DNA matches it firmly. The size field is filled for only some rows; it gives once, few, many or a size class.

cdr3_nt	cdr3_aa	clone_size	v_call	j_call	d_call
TGTGCCAGCAGTGAGATGAACACCGGCCAGTACTTC	CASSEMNTGQYF	few	TRBV6-1	TRBJ2-5	NA
TGTGCCAGCAGTTTAGGGGTGCGCACAGATACGCAGTATTTT	CASSLGVRTDTQYF	many	TRBV28	TRBJ2-3	NA
TGCAGTGCTAGAGATCAGTTTAGGCCTAGTCAGGACGAGCAGTACTTC	CSARDQFRPSQDEQYF	NA	TRBV20-1	TRBJ2-7	NA
TGTGCCAGCAGTTTAAGAGGGTGGGGTGGCTACACCTTC	CASSLRGWGGYTF	NA	TRBV28	TRBJ1-2	NA
TGTGCCAGCAGCACCGGGACTAGCGGATTTGGGTACCAAGAGACCCAGTACTTC	CASSTGTSGFGYQETQYF	NA	TRBV9	TRBJ2-5	TRBD2
TGCAGTGCCCGGAGGGGGCCCCGCACAGATACGCAGTATTTT	CSARRGPRTDTQYF	few	TRBV20-1	TRBJ2-3	NA
TGTGCCAGCAGCTCAGCCACCCAGGGGATTTTGACAGATACGCAGTATTTT	CASSSATQGILTDTQYF	few	TRBV13	TRBJ2-3	NA
TGTGCCAGCTCAGTGTTGAGCGGGAGAACAGATACGCAGTATTTT	CASSVLSGRTDTQYF	many	TRBV18	TRBJ2-3	TRBD2
TGTGCCTGGGAGACAGGGGATACGCAGTATTTT	CAWETGDTQYF	many	TRBV30	TRBJ2-3	TRBD1
TGTGCCAGCAGTCCTGGGCCGGGCACAGATACGCAGTATTTT	CASSPGPGTDTQYF	many	TRBV3-1	TRBJ2-3	NA
TGTGCCAGCAGCTTAGTGGCTAGCGGGGGTGATGAGCAGTTCTTC	CASSLVASGGDEQFF	NA	TRBV7-2	TRBJ2-1	TRBD2
TGTGCCAGCAGATTAGGGCGGAACACAGATACGCAGTATTTT	CASRLGRNTDTQYF	many	TRBV7-2	TRBJ2-3	NA
TGTGCCAGCAGTGAACCCGCCGCTGCTCCGAAGACCCAGTACTTC	CASSEPAAAPKTQYF	NA	TRBV2	TRBJ2-5	NA
TGTGCCAGCAGCTTTAAGAGACTAGCGGCAGATACGCAGTATTTT	CASSFKRLAADTQYF	many	TRBV7-9	TRBJ2-3	TRBD2
TGTGCCAGCTCAAAATCCAGGAAGCGGGAGTCCCCCCAGCAGTACTTC	CASSKSRKRESPQQYF	NA	TRBV18	TRBJ2-7	TRBD2
TGCGCCAGCAGCGTAGCAATCGGGGAGACCCAGTACTTC	CASSVAIGETQYF	NA	TRBV5-1	TRBJ2-5	NA
TGCAGCGCTTCCCAAACTAGCGGGAATCGGGAGCAGTACTTC	CSASQTSGNREQYF	few	TRBV29-1	TRBJ2-7	TRBD2
TGTGCCAGCAGCTCTCAGGACTACAATGAGCAGTTCTTC	CASSSQDYNEQFF	NA	TRBV5-5	TRBJ2-1	NA
TGTGCCAGCAGTTTTGGGGGAACAGGGACCGGGGAGCTGTTTTTT	CASSFGGTGTGELFF	many	TRBV12-3/TRBV12-4	TRBJ2-2	NA
TGTGCGAGCCAGGGGGAGCGGGACACAGATACGCAGTATTTT	CASQGERDTDTQYF	many	TRBV28	TRBJ2-3	NA
TGTGCCATCACGGCGGTAGGGAACACCGGGGAGCTGTTTTTT	CAITAVGNTGELFF	NA	TRBV10-3	TRBJ2-2	NA
TGTGCCAGTAGTATGGACTACGTCGGTACGCAGTATTTT	CASSMDYVGTQYF	NA	TRBV19	TRBJ2-3	NA
TGTGCCAGCAGTGAATGGGAGTTCAGCACAGATACGCAGTATTTT	CASSEWEFSTDTQYF	few	TRBV2	TRBJ2-3	NA
TGTGCCAGCAGCGTAGGGCCCTCCGGGACTAGCGGGAGGGCTTACGAGCAGTACTTC	CASSVGPSGTSGRAYEQYF	NA	TRBV7-2	TRBJ2-7	TRBD2
TGTGCCAGCAGCGTAGGTCGGGGGAACACTGAAGCTTTCTTT	CASSVGRGNTEAFF	many	TRBV9	TRBJ1-1	NA
TGTGCCAGCAGTGGGGACAGCTTGAACACTGAAGCTTTCTTT	CASSGDSLNTEAFF	NA	TRBV25-1	TRBJ1-1	TRBD1
TGTGCCAGCATGAACAGGGGAGAAAATGGCTACACCTTC	CASMNRGENGYTF	many	TRBV2	TRBJ1-2	TRBD1
TGTGCCATCAGTGGGGGAACCGGGGAGCTGTTTTTT	CAISGGTGELFF	NA	TRBV10-3	TRBJ2-2	NA
TGTGCCAGCAGTTTGATTGACAGCACCTACGAGCAGTACTTC	CASSLIDSTYEQYF	many	TRBV28	TRBJ2-7	NA
TGTGCCTGGACGAACGGACAGTTCACTGAAGCTTTCTTT	CAWTNGQFTEAFF	many	TRBV30	TRBJ1-1	NA
TGTGCCAGCTCCTTGAGTAGAGGACGGTCCTACGAGCAGTACTTC	CASSLSRGRSYEQYF	many	TRBV6-2/TRBV6-3	TRBJ2-7	NA
TGTGCCAGCAGCGTAGGCAGGGAGGTTGACGAGCAGTACTTC	CASSVGREVDEQYF	NA	TRBV9	TRBJ2-7	NA
TGCGCCAGCAGCCAAGATCCACATCCCTCAAGACGGGCTTATAATTCACCCCTCCACTTT	CASSQDPHPSRRAYNSPLHF	NA	TRBV4-1	TRBJ1-6	NA
TGTGCTAGTGGTTCCCCCCGGCAGAGAGGACTAGCGGTAAACACAGATACGCAGTATTTT	CASGSPRQRGLAVNTDTQYF	many	TRBV12-5	TRBJ2-3	TRBD2
TGTGCCACCAGTGATTTCCCCGGGACAGGGGATCGGCATGAGCAGTTCTTC	CATSDFPGTGDRHEQFF	few	TRBV24-1	TRBJ2-1	TRBD1
TGTGCCAGCAGTGAAGGGCGACTTGCGCAGTATTTT	CASSEGRLAQYF	NA	TRBV6-1	TRBJ2-3	NA
TGTGCCACGGGCGGACTAGCGGGAACTGGGGCCAACGTCCTGACTTTC	CATGGLAGTGANVLTF	NA	TRBV7-2	TRBJ2-6	TRBD2
TGTGCCAGCAGTGAAGTAAGGACAGGCCAAGAAAAACTGTTTTTT	CASSEVRTGQEKLFF	few	TRBV2	TRBJ1-4	TRBD1
TGTGCCAGCAGCCAAGCGGCCGGGAAAAGCTCCTGGAAGTACTTC	CASSQAAGKSSWKYF	NA	TRBV4-2	TRBJ2-5	NA
TGTGCCAGCAGCTCCCTTTACACTGAAGCTTTCTTT	CASSSLYTEAFF	many	TRBV11-2	TRBJ1-1	NA
TGTGCCAGCAGTTCCGACTTTTCCGGCGGGAGGTCGGATGAGCAGTTCTTC	CASSSDFSGGRSDEQFF	many	TRBV6-2/TRBV6-3	TRBJ2-1	TRBD2
TGTGCCAGCAGTTACGAAGGGACAGTCGATTCACCCCTCCACTTT	CASSYEGTVDSPLHF	few	TRBV6-5	TRBJ1-6	TRBD1
TGCGCCAGCAGCCAAGATCAGGGGCGATTTGGTGAGCAGTTCTTC	CASSQDQGRFGEQFF	NA	TRBV4-3	TRBJ2-1	NA
TGTGCCACTGCGGGAGGGATCTCCTACGAGCAGTACTTC	CATAGGISYEQYF	NA	TRBV15	TRBJ2-7	TRBD2
TGTGCCAGCAACACTCTGGACAGGCAAACTGAAGCTTTCTTT	CASNTLDRQTEAFF	many	TRBV27	TRBJ1-1	TRBD1
TGTGCCAGCAGCGTCGTAGCGGGAGTGAGAACCGGGGAGCTGTTTTTT	CASSVVAGVRTGELFF	NA	TRBV11-2	TRBJ2-2	TRBD2
TGTGCCACCAGTGACCGGGTAGCGGGAGACCCAAATGAGCAGTTCTTC	CATSDRVAGDPNEQFF	many	TRBV24-1	TRBJ2-1	TRBD2
TGCGCCAGCAGCCAAGAACCCGGGTGGACCGCGGGCAAAAACATTCAGTACTTC	CASSQEPGWTAGKNIQYF	NA	TRBV4-1	TRBJ2-4	NA
TGTGCCAGCAGTTTAGCGGGGGGCGCGTTCTTATCTGAAGCTTTCTTT	CASSLAGGAFLSEAFF	once	TRBV2	TRBJ1-1	NA
TGCGCCAGCAGCCAAGGGCAGGGGGCCAACTATGGCTACACCTTC	CASSQGQGANYGYTF	NA	TRBV4-1	TRBJ1-2	TRBD1
TGTGCCAGCAGTGTTCAGAACACTGAAGCTTTCTTT	CASSVQNTEAFF	many	TRBV28	TRBJ1-1	NA
TGTGCCACCAGTGATGGACAGAGCTACGAGCAGTACTTC	CATSDGQSYEQYF	many	TRBV24-1	TRBJ2-7	NA
TGTGCCAGTAGTATAGTTGGGCTGGGGGCCAACGTCCTGACTTTC	CASSIVGLGANVLTF	few	TRBV19	TRBJ2-6	NA